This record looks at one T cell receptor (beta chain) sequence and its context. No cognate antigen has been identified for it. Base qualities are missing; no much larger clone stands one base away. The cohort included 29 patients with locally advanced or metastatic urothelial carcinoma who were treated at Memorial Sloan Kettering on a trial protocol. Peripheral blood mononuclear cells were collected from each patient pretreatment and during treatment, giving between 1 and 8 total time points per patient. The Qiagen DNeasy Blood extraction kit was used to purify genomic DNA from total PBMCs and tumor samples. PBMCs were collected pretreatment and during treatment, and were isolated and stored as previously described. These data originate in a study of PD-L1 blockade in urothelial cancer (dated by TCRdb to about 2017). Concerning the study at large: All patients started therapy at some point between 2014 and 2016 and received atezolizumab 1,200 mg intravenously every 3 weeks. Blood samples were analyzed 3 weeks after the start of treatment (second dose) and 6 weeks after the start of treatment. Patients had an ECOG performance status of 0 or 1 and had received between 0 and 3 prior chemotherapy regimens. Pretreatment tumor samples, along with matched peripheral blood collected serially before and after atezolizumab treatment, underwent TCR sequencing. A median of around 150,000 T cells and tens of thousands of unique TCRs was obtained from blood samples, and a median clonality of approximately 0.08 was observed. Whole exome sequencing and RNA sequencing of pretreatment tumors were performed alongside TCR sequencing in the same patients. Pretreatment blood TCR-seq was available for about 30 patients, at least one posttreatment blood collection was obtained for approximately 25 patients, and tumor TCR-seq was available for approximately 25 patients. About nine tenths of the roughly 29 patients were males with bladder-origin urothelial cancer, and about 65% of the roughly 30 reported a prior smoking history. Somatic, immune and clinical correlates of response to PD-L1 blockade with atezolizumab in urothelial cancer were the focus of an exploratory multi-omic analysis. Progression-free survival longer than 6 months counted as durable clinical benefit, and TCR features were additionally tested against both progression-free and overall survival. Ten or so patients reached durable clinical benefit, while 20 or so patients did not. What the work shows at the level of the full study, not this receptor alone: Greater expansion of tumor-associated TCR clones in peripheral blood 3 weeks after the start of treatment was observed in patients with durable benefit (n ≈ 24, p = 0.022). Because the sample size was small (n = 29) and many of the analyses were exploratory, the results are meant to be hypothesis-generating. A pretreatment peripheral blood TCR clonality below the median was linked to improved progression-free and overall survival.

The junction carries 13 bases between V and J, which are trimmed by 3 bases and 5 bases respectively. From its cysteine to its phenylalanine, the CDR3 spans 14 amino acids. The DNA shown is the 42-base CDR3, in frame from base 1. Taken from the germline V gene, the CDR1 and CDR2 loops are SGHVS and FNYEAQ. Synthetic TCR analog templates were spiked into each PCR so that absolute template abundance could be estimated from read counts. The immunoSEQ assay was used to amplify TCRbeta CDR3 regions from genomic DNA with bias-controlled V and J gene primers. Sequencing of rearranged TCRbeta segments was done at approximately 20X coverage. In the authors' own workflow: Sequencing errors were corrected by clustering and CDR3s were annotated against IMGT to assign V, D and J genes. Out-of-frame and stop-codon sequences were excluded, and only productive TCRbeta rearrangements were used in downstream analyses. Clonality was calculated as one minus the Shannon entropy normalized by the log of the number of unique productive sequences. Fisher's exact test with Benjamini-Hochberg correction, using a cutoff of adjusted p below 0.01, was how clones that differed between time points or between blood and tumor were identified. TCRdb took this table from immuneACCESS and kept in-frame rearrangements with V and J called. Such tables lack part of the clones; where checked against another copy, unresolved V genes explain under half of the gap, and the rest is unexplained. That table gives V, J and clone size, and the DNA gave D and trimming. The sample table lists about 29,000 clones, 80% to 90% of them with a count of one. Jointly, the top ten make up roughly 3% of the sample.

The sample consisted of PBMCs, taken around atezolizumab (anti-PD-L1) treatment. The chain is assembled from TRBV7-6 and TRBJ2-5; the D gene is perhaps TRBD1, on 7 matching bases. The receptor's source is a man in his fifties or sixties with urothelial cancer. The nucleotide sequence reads TGTGCCAGCAGCTTCGACAGGGCGGGGGAGACCCAGTACTTC. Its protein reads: CASSFDRAGETQYF. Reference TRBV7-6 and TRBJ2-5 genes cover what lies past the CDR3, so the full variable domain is GAGVSQSPRYKVTKRGQDVALRCDPISGHVSLYWYRQALGQGPEFLTYFNYEAQQDKSGLPNDRFSAERPEGSISTLTIQRTEQRDSAMYRCASSFDRAGETQYFGPGTRLLVL.